This T cell receptor beta chain was documented in a study of human T cells and chemical hapten exposure. Stated time point: pre-sensitization, week 0. The treatment was: therapeutic diphenylcyclopropenone sensitization with weekly scalp DPC. Using its own MiXCR run on the RACE reads, TCRdb lists one record per CDR3 protein. Among about 120,000 distinct CDR3 sequences listed, roughly 13% were seen once. Germline trimming cut 7 bases from V and 4 bases from J; bases unmatched to any gene: 9. The CDR3 is 14 residues long. Germline CDR1 is SQVTM and CDR2 is ANQGSEA. This material consisted of whole blood, taken in connection with sensitization to the hapten diphenylcyclopropenone (DPC). The sequence was collected from a woman aged 18-35 years with alopecia areata. Some clones in this sample may be carry-over from other donors' samples. The V gene is TRBV29-1, the J gene TRBJ2-1; 8 bases match TRBD2. This chain's CDR3 is CSATGSGAYNEQFF. The CDR3 DNA reads as TGCAGCGCTACAGGTAGCGGGGCTTACAATGAGCAGTTCTTC.